This T cell receptor (beta chain) was recorded in a study of blood T cell repertoires in COVID-19. Across the study: The origin of the acute and convalescent COVID-19 samples was the United States, Italy and Spain. In each case, the material was cDNA or gDNA derived from T cells, B-cell-depleted T cells, or PBMCs.

Method: immunoSEQ multiplex PCR; TCRdb's copy keeps in-frame clones and lacks some. Here the sample spans 200,000 to 300,000 clones, 75% to 90% being singletons. V lost 7 bases and J lost 2; bases outside the gene matches: 3. This CDR3 has 13 residues. Germline V gives CDR1 MNHEY, CDR2 SMNVEV (reference sequence). This chain connects TRBV27 to TRBJ1-1; 8 nucleotides line up with TRBD1. This receptor was identified in a woman between 25 and 40 years old who had recovered from COVID-19. The sample taken for sequencing was peripheral blood. The CDR3 DNA sequence: TGTGCCAGCACCGACAGGGGAAACACTGAAGCTTTCTTT. Translation: CASTDRGNTEAFF.